This entry describes one TCR beta chain. Its antigen is still unknown. Base quality data are lacking; no much larger clone is found one base away. Another Seattle source contributed samples from volunteer blood donors who had recovered from COVID-19. The collaborating institutions used their own protocols to collect whole blood in K2EDTA tubes. For TCRbeta analysis, collaborators shipped samples in one of three forms: frozen whole blood, isolated PBMCs, or DNA extracted from either of those sample types. The immunoSEQ Assay, a bias-controlled multiplex PCR, was used to amplify TCRbeta CDR3 regions from genomic DNA. On the authors' methods: The number of nucleated cells in each sample was estimated from the amplification of reference gene primers within the assay. To quantify the absolute abundance of each unique TCRbeta CDR3 rearrangement, sequence reads were collapsed and filtered. For each sample, productive Simpson clonality was calculated as the square root of Simpson's diversity index over productive rearrangements. TCRdb mirrors the immuneACCESS table, restricted to in-frame sequences. Some clones are absent from its copies; in checked studies, under half trace to an unresolved V gene, and the reason for the others is unknown. D and trimming were read from the DNA, whereas the V and J calls and clone size are those reported in that table. Counted in this sample were roughly 220,000 clones; 84% of them appeared once. The ten largest clones add up to around 1.5% of the sample.

This record belongs to a study of blood T cell repertoires in COVID-19 (dated by TCRdb to the early 2020s). Context from the whole study: Samples from collaborators originated in the United States, Italy and Spain and spanned both the acute and convalescent phases of COVID-19. The material from the prospective study consisted of cDNA or gDNA derived from T cells, B-cell-depleted T cells, or PBMCs. The dataset comprised deeply sampled blood TCRbeta repertoires from subjects exposed to, actively infected with, or recovered from COVID-19. The repertoires were released in a freely available public database meant as a resource for research on the immune response to SARS-CoV-2. The samples were drawn from two sources: the first 160 participants of the ongoing ImmuneRACE study, and 1,000 to 1,500 subjects contributed by 6 global collaborators. Nearly every sample came with metadata listing a de-identified subject ID, COVID-19 status, age in years and sex. Where available, HLA class I and class II types were obtained from metadata supplied by the sample provider rather than from assay-based typing. Points the paper makes about the study in general: The quantity of clinical and demographic metadata differed by source and by participant and was supplied without curation.

This sequence originates from a woman aged 40-49 years who had recovered from COVID-19. The sample taken for sequencing was peripheral blood.

The CDR3 region: CATSRTGTYEQYF. The DNA sequence reads TGTGCCACCTCCCGGACAGGAACCTACGAGCAGTACTTC. The chain is assembled from TRBV19 and TRBJ2-7, with 7 bases matching TRBD1. Trimming leaves V shorter by 10 bases and J shorter by 2 bases, with the junction holding 8 bases beyond the gene matches. As encoded in the germline V gene (reference sequence), CDR1 is LNHDA while CDR2 is SQIVND. Spanning cysteine to phenylalanine, the CDR3 consists of 13 amino acids. Of the read, only the CDR3 DNA is kept; its 39 bases are in frame from base 1.